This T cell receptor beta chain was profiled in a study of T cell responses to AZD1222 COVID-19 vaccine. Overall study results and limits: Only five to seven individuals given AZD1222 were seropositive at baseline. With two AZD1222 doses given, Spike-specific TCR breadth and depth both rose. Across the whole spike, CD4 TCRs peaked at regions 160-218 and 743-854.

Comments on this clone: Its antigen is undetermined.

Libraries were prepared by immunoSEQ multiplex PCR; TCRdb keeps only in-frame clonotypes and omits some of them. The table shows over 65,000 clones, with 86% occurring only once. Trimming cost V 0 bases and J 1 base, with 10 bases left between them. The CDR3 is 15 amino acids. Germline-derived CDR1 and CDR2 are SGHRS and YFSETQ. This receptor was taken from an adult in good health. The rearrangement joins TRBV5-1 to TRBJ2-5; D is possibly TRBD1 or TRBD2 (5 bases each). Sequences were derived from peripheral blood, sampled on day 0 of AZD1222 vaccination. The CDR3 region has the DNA TGCGCCAGCAGCTTGGCACCGGGGCTCCAAGAGACCCAGTACTTC. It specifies CASSLAPGLQETQYF.